The 9 T cell receptor beta chains listed next were all sequenced from one sample in a study of blood T cells in healthy people across ages (dated by TCRdb to 2013 to 2016). Libraries came from 5' RACE. For sequencing, an Illumina HiSeq 2500 was employed. A second about 7 to 11 cycle PCR used a sample-barcoded 5' primer and a J-beta primer mix. TCRdb applied fastp at Q25 and MiXCR to the public reads, then kept only in-frame beta chains. Rows with one shared CDR3 protein collapse into an entry with the most common genes and DNA. The sample table holds 920,000 or so distinct CDR3 sequences, of which 45% were seen once. 15% to 20% of the sample is held by the ten biggest clonotypes. The sample was blood. These receptors were obtained from a woman in her fifties or sixties in good health.

This clonotype was seen a handful of times. This chain uses TRBV7-2 with TRBJ1-4; possibly TRBD1 for D (5 bases). The ends were cut back, 1 base at V and 1 base at J, with 16 bases in the middle. The germline CDR1 and CDR2 sequences are SGHTA and FQGNSA. The CDR3 extends over 18 amino acids. CDR3 loop: CASSLGQGRSRTNEKLFF. The DNA for the CDR3 is TGTGCCAGCAGCTTAGGTCAGGGTAGGAGTCGAACTAATGAAAAACTGTTTTTT. Variable domain in full (rest from reference TRBV7-2 and TRBJ1-4): GAGVSQSPSNKVTEKGKDVELRCDPISGHTALYWYRQSLGQGLEFLIYFQGNSAPDKSGLPSDRFSAERTGGSVSTLTIQRTQQEDSAVYLCASSLGQGRSRTNEKLFFGSGTQLSVL.

The chain carries TRBV6-2 or TRBV6-3 and TRBJ1-5; 9 nucleotides match TRBD1. CDR3 length: 16 amino acids. V was pared by 6 bases and J by 7 bases, with 13 bases of the junction left unmatched. Per the germline V gene, CDR1 is MNHEY and CDR2 is SVGEGT. CDR3 bases: TGTGCCAGCAGACCCGGTATGGGACAGGGCGGGCAGCCCCAGCATTTT. Translating gives CASRPGMGQGGQPQHF.

J is TRBJ2-7 and V is TRBV20-1, with D possibly matching TRBD2 (5 bases). The V gene's germline CDR1 is DFQATT and CDR2 SNEGSKA (reference sequence). Trimming removed 1 base at V and 2 bases at J, with 9 bases between. The CDR3 is 13 residues long. CDR3: CSARGAEAYEQYF. CDR3 coding DNA: TGCAGTGCTAGAGGCGCGGAGGCCTACGAGCAGTACTTC.

V and J are TRBV15 and TRBJ2-7; D gene ambiguous. The CDR3 loop spans 15 amino acids. CDR1 and CDR2 (germline): LNHNV, YYDKDF (reference sequence). The ends were cut back, 0 bases at V and 3 bases at J, with 12 bases in the middle. Written as DNA, the CDR3 is TGTGCCACCAGCAGAGATCAAACGGGTCGCTACGAGCAGTACTTC. Its protein is CATSRDQTGRYEQYF.

A remark on this clonotype: This may be a read error: a much more frequent sequence differs by one nucleotide. V is TRBV20-1 and J is TRBJ2-1; 9 positions match TRBD2. Near its end, the DNA agrees better with TRBJ2-7, so the J call may be wrong. CDR1 is DFQATT, CDR2 SNEGSKA, per germline (reference sequence). The CDR3 has 15 residues. CDR3 nucleotide sequence: TGCAGTGCTAGAGATTCAAGGACTAGCGACAATGAGCAGTACTTC. Its translation is CSARDSRTSDNEQYF.

The rearrangement uses TRBV10-3 and TRBJ1-6; 8 nucleotides align to TRBD1. Germline-derived CDR1 and CDR2 are ENHRY and SYGVKD. The CDR3 runs to 12 residues. Germline trimming cut 2 bases from V and 17 bases from J; bases unmatched to any gene: 5. The CDR3 nucleotides are TGTGCCATCAGTGAGGGGGGACAGGAAATCCACTTT. It specifies CAISEGGQEIHF.

This clonotype showed up just once. The genes are TRBV7-2 and TRBJ1-2; maybe TRBD1 (5 bases). This CDR3 spans 12 amino acids. Germline V gene data show CDR1 as SGHTA and CDR2 as FQGNSA. V was trimmed by 5 bases and J by 8 bases, leaving 12 bases between them. In DNA form, the CDR3 reads TGTGCCAGCAGCCCCAAGGGGAACGGCTACACCTTC. Its protein product is CASSPKGNGYTF.

Comment on this clonotype: One end of the junction does not line up with germline, which may come from a read error. The CDR3 nucleotides read TGCAGCGTTGCAAAGACTAGCAGACAAAACATCCAGTACTTC. Protein sequence: CSVAKTSRQNIQYF. V gene TRBV29-1 combines with J gene TRBJ2-4; 7 bases match TRBD2. The germline gives CDR1 SQVTM, CDR2 ANQGSEA. This CDR3 region has 14 residues.

Of note for this clonotype: One end of the junction fails to match germline, which may point to a read error. This chain connects TRBV20-1 to TRBJ2-3; TRBD2 matches 8 bases. The germline gives CDR1 DFQATT, CDR2 SNEGSKA (reference sequence). The CDR3 spans 16 residues. The DNA for the CDR3 is TGCAGTGCTAATGAAGCGGGAGAAACTAGCACGGATACGCAGTATTTT. It codes for CSANEAGETSTDTQYF.